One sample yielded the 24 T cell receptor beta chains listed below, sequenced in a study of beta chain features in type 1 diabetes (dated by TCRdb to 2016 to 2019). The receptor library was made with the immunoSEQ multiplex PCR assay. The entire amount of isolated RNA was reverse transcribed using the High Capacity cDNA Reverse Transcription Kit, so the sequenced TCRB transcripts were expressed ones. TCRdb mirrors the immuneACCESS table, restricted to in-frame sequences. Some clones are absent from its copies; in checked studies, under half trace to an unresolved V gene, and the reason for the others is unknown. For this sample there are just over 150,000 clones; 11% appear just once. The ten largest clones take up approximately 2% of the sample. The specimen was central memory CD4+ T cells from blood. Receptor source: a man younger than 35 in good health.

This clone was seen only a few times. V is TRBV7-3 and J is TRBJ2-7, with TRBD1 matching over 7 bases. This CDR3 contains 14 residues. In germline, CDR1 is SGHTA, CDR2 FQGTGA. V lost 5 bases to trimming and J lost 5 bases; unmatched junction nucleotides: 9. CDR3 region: CASSTRQGPHEQYF. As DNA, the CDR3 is TGTGCCAGCAGCACCAGACAGGGTCCCCACGAGCAGTACTTC.

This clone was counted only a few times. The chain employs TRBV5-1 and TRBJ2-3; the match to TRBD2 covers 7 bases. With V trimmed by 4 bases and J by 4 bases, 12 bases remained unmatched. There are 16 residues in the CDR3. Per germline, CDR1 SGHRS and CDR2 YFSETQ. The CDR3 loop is CASSPTFTSVPDTQYF. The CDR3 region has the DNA TGCGCCAGCAGCCCGACCTTTACTAGCGTCCCAGATACGCAGTATTTT.

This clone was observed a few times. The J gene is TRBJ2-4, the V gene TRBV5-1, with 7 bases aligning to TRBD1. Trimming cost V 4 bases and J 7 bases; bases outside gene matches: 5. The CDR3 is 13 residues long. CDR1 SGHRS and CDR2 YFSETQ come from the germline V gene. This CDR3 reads CASSPGQSNIQYF. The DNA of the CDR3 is TGCGCCAGCAGCCCGGGACAGTCGAACATTCAGTACTTC.

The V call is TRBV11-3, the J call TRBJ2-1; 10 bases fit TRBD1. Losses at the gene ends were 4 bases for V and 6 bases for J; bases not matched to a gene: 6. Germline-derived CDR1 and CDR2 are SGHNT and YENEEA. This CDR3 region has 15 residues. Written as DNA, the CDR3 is TGTGCCAGCAGCTCGTGGACAGGGGGGAGCAATGAGCAGTTCTTC. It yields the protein CASSSWTGGSNEQFF. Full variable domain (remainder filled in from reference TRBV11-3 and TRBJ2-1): EAGVVQSPRYKIIEKKQPVAFWCNPISGHNTLYWYLQNLGQGPELLIRYENEEAVDDSQLPKDRFSAERLKGVDSTLKIQPAELGDSAVYLCASSSWTGGSNEQFFGPGTRLTVL.

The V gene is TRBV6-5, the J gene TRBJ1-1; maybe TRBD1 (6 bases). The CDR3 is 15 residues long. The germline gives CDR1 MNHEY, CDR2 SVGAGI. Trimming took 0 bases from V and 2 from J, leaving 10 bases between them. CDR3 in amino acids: CASSYSNRVNTEAFF. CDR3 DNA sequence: TGTGCCAGCAGTTACTCGAACAGGGTAAACACTGAAGCTTTCTTT.

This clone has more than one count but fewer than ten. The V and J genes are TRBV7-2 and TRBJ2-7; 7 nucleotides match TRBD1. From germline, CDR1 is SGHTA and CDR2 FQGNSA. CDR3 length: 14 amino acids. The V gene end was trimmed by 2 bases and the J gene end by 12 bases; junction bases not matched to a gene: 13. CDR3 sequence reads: CASSLTTGSGLAYF. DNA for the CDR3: TGTGCCAGCAGCTTAACGACAGGGTCAGGTCTCGCGTACTTC. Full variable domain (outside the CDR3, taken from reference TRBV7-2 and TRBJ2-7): GAGVSQSPSNKVTEKGKDVELRCDPISGHTALYWYRQSLGQGLEFLIYFQGNSAPDKSGLPSDRFSAERTGGSVSTLTIQRTQQEDSAVYLCASSLTTGSGLAYFGPGTRLTVT.

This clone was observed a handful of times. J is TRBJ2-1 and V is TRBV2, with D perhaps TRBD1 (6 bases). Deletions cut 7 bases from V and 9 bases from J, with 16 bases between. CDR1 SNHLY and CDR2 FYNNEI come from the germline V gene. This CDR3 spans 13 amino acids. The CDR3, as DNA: TGTGCCAGCACCGAAGGGGGAGTAATTGAGCAGTTCTTC. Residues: CASTEGGVIEQFF.

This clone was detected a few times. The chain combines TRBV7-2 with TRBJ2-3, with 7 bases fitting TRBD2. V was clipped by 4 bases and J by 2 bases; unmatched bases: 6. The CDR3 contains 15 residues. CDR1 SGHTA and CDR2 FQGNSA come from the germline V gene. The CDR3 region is CASSYRLAVTDTQYF. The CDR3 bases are TGTGCCAGCAGCTACCGGCTAGCGGTCACAGATACGCAGTATTTT.

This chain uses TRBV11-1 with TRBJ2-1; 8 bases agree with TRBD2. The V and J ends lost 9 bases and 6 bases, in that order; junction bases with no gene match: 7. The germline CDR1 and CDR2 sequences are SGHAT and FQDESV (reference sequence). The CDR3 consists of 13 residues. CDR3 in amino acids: CASLAGNGNEQFF. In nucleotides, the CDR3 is TGTGCCAGTTTAGCGGGAAACGGCAATGAGCAGTTCTTC.

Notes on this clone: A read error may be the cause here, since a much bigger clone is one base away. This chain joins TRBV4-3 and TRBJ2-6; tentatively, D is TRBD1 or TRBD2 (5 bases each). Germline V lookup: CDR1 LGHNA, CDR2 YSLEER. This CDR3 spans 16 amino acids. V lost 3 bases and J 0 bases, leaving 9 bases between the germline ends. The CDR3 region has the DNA TGCGCCAGCAGCCACGGGGCCAGCTCTGGGGCCAACGTCCTGACTTTC. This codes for CASSHGASSGANVLTF.

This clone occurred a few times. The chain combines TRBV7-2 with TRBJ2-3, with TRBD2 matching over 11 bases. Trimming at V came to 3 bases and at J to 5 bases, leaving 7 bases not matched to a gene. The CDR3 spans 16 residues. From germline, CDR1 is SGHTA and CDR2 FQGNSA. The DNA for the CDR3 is TGTGCCAGCAGCTTGGATAGCGGGGGGGCGAAAGATACGCAGTATTTT. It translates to CASSLDSGGAKDTQYF.

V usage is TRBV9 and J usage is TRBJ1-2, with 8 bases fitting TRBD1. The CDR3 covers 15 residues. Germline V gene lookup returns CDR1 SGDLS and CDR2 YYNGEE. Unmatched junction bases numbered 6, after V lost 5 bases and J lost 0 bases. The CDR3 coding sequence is TGTGCCAGCAGAACTACAGGGGGAACTAACTATGGCTACACCTTC. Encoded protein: CASRTTGGTNYGYTF.

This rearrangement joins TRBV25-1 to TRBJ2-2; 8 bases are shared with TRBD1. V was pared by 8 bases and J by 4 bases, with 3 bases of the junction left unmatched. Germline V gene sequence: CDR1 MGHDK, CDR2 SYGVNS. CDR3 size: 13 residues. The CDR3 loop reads CASRGQGTGELFF. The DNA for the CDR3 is TGTGCCAGCCGCGGACAGGGCACCGGGGAGCTGTTTTTT.

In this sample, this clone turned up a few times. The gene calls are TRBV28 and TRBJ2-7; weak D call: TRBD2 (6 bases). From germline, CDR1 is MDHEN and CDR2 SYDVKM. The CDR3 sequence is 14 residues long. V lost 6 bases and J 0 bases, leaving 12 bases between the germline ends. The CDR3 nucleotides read TGTGCCAGCAGCCGAGGGACTCACTCCTACGAGCAGTACTTC. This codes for CASSRGTHSYEQYF.

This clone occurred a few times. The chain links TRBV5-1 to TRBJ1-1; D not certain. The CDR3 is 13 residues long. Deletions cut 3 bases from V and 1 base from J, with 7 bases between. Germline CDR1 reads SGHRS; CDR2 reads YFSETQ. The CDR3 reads CASSSAENTEAFF. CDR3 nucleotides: TGCGCCAGCAGCTCGGCAGAGAACACTGAAGCTTTCTTT.

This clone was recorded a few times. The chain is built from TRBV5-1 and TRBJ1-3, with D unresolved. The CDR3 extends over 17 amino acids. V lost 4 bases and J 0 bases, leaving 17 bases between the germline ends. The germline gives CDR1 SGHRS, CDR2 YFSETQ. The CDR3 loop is CASSPAPQHRSGNTIYF. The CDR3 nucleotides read TGCGCCAGCAGCCCCGCGCCACAACACCGCTCTGGAAACACCATATATTTT. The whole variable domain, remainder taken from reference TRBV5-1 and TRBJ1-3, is KAGVTQTPRYLIKTRGQQVTLSCSPISGHRSVSWYQQTPGQGLQFLFEYFSETQRNKGNFPGRFSGRQFSNSRSEMNVSTLELGDSALYLCASSPAPQHRSGNTIYFGEGSWLTVV.

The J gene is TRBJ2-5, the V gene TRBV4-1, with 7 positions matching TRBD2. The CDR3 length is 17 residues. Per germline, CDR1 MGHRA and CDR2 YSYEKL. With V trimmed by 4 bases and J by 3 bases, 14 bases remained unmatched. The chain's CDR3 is CASSPKWGGRLKETQYF. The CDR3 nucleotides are TGCGCCAGCAGCCCCAAGTGGGGGGGACGGTTAAAAGAGACCCAGTACTTC.

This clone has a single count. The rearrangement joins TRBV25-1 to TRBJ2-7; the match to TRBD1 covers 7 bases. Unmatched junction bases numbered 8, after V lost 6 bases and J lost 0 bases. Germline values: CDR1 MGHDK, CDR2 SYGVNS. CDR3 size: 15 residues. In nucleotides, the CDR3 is TGTGCCAGCAGAGCAAACAGGGGTAGCTCCTACGAGCAGTACTTC. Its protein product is CASRANRGSSYEQYF.

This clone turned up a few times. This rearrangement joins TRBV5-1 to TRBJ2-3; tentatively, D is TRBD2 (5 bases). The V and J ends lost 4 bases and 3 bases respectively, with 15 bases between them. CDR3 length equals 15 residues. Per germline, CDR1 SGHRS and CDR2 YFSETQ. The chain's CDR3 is CASSQAGSGTDTQYF. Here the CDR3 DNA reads TGCGCCAGCAGCCAGGCCGGCTCGGGGACAGATACGCAGTATTTT. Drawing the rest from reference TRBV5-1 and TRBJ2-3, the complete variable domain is KAGVTQTPRYLIKTRGQQVTLSCSPISGHRSVSWYQQTPGQGLQFLFEYFSETQRNKGNFPGRFSGRQFSNSRSEMNVSTLELGDSALYLCASSQAGSGTDTQYFGPGTRLTVL.

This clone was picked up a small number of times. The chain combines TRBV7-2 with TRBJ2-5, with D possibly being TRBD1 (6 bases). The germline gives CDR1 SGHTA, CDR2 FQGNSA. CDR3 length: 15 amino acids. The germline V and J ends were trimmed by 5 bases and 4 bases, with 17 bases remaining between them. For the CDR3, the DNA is TGTGCCAGCAGCAGAGGGGGACAACCGGGAGAGACCCAGTACTTC. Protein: CASSRGGQPGETQYF.

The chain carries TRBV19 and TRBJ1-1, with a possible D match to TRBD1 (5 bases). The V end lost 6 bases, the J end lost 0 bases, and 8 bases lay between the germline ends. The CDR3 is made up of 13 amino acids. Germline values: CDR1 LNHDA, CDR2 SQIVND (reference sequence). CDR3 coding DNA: TGTGCCAGTAGGTGGGGGATGAACACTGAAGCTTTCTTT. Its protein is CASRWGMNTEAFF.

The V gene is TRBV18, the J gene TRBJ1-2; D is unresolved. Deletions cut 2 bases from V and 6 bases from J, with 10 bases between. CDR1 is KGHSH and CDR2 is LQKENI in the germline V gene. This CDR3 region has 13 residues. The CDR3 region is CASSPEQTHGYTF. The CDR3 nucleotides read TGTGCCAGCTCACCAGAACAAACGCATGGCTACACCTTC.

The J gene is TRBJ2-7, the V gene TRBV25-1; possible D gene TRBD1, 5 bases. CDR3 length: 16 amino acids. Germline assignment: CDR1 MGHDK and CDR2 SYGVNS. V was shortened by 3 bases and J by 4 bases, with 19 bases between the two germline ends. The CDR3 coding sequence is TGTGCCAGCAGTGATGCGACAGTTGGGATAGGGTACGAGCAGTACTTC. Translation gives CASSDATVGIGYEQYF.

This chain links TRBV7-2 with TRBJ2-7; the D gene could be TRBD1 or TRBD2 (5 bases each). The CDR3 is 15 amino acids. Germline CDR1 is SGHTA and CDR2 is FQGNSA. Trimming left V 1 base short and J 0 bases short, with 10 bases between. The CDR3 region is CASSLVAGSSYEQYF. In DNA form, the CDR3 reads TGTGCCAGCAGCTTAGTGGCAGGGAGCTCCTACGAGCAGTACTTC.